The clone carrying this TCR beta chain was recorded many times. The entry originates in a study of prognosis after radiotherapy for stage I lung cancer. Study-wide context: Around twelve patients' tumors were adenocarcinoma, and roughly seven patients' tumors were squamous cell carcinoma.

Germline V gene lookup returns CDR1 LNHNV and CDR2 YYDKDF (reference sequence). This CDR3 contains 14 residues. V dropped 0 bases and J dropped 7 bases, with 7 bases sitting between them. Using two-round multiplex PCR, the authors amplified TCR beta CDR3 from genomic DNA. Round one of PCR was performed, and it used primers specific to each TRBV and TRBJ gene. One entry per CDR3 protein, called by TCRdb with MiXCR from the multiplex PCR reads. The sample has 45,000 to 60,000 distinct CDR3 sequences; less than 35% are singletons. Two time points each involved a draw of approximately 5.8 milliliters of peripheral blood.

The chain is built from TRBV15 and TRBJ1-6, with D unresolved. This clonotype was obtained from a donor of 50 years or more with non-small cell lung cancer. The material sequenced was PBMCs, taken before or after stereotactic body radiation therapy (not recorded which). DNA of the CDR3: TGTGCCACCAGCAGAGAGGGCAGGAATTCACCCCTCCACTTT. Protein sequence: CATSREGRNSPLHF. The variable domain in full, with the rest retrieved from reference TRBV15 and TRBJ1-6, is DAMVIQNPRYQVTQFGKPVTLSCSQTLNHNVMYWYQQKSSQAPKLLFHYYDKDFNNEADTPDNFQSRRPNTSFCFLDIRSPGLGDTAMYLCATSREGRNSPLHFGNGTRLTVT.